Listed here is a single TCR beta chain. Per germline, CDR1 MGHRA and CDR2 YSYEKL. The CDR3 contains 14 residues. V shed 4 bases, J shed 5 bases, and the junction held 3 bases outside the gene matches. This sample is drawn from a study of blood T cell repertoires in COVID-19. Study as a whole: The United States, Italy and Spain supplied acute and convalescent COVID-19 samples. Sources were T cells, B-cell-depleted T cells, or PBMCs; the material itself was cDNA or gDNA.

Study processing details: How many nucleated cells were present was estimated from reference gene primer amplification. Assay used: immunoSEQ multiplex PCR; TCRdb lists only in-frame clones, some missing. That table gives V, J and clone size, and the DNA gave D and trimming. The sample has 140,000 to 150,000 clones, 75% to 90% seen once. This rearrangement joins TRBV4-1 to TRBJ2-2, with 8 bases fitting TRBD1. What was sequenced was peripheral blood. The TCR sequence derives from a woman aged 60 to 75 with active COVID-19. CDR3 sequence: CASSRDRTTGELFF. The CDR3 nucleotides read TGCGCCAGCAGCCGGGACAGGACAACCGGGGAGCTGTTTTTT.